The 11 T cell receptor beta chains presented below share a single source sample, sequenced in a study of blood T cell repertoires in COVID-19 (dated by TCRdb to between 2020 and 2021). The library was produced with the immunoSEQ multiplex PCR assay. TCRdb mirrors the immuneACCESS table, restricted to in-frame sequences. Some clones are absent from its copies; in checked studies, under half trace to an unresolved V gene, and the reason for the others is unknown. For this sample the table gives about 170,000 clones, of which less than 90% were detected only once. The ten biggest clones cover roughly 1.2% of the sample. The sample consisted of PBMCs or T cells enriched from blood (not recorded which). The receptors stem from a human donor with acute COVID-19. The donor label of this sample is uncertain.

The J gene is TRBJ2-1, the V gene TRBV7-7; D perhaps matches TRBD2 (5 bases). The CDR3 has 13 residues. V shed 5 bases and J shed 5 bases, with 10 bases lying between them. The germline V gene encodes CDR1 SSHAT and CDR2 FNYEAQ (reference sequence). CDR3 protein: CASSQAENNEQFF. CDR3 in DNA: TGTGCCAGCAGCCAAGCGGAAAACAATGAGCAGTTCTTC. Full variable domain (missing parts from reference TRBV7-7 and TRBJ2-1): GAGVSQSPRYKVTKRGQDVTLRCDPISSHATLYWYQQALGQGPEFLTYFNYEAQPDKSGLPSDRFSAERPEGSISTLTIQRTEQRDSAMYRCASSQAENNEQFFGPGTRLTVL.

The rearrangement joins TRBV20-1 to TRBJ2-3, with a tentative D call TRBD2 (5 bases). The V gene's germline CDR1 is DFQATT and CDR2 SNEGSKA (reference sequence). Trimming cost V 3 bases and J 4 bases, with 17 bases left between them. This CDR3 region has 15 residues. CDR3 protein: CSASGDEGFPDTQYF. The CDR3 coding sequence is TGCAGTGCTAGTGGAGACGAGGGCTTTCCAGATACGCAGTATTTT.

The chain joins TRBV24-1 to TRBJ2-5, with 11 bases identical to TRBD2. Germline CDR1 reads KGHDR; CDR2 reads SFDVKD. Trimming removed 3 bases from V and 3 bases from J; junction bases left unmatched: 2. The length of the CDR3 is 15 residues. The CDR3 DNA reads TGTGCCACCAGTGATGGGACTAGCGGAAAAGAGACCCAGTACTTC. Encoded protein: CATSDGTSGKETQYF.

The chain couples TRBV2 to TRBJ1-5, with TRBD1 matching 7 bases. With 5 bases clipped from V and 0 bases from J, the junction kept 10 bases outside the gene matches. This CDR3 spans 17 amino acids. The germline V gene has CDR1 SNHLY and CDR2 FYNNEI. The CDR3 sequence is CASSPTGWGTSNQPQHF. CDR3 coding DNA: TGTGCCAGCAGTCCGACAGGGTGGGGGACTAGCAATCAGCCCCAGCATTTT.

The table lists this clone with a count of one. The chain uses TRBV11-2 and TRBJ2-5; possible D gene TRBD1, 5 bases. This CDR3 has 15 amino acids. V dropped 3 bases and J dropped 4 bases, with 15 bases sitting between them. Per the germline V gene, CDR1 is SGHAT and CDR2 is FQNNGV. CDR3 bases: TGTGCCAGCAGCTTCGGCGGCAGGGATTCAGAGACCCAGTACTTC. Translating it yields CASSFGGRDSETQYF.

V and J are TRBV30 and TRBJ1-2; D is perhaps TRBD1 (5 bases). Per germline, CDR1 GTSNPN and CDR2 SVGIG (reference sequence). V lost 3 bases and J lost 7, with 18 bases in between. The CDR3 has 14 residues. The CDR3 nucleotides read TGTGCCTGGAGCGCCCCAGGGCGCGCCGGTGGCTACACCTTC. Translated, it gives CAWSAPGRAGGYTF.

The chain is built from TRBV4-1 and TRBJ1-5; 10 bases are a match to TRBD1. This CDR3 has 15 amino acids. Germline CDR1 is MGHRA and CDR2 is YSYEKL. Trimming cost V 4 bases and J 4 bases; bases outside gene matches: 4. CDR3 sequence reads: CASSRPGQGNQPQHF. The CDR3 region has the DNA TGCGCCAGCAGCCGACCGGGACAGGGGAATCAGCCCCAGCATTTT.

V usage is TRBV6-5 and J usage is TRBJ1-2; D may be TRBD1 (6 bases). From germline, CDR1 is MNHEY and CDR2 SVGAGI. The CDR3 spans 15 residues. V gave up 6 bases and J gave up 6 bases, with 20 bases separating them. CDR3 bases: TGTGCCAGCAGCTTCACCTTCGACAGGAGCGATGGCTACACCTTC. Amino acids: CASSFTFDRSDGYTF.

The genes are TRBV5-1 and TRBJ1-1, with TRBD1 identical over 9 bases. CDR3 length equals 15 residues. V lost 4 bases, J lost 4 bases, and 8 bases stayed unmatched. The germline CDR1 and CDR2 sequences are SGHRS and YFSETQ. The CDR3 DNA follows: TGCGCCAGCAGCACCGGACAGGGGAGGGGCACTGAAGCTTTCTTT. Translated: CASSTGQGRGTEAFF.

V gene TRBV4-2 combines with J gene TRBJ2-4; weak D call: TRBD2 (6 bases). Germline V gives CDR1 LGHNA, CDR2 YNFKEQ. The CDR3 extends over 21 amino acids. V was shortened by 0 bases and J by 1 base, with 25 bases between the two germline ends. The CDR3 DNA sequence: TGTGCCAGCAGCCAAGATGTCGCCGCTCCGGGGGTGTTCGGGGCCAAAAACATTCAGTACTTC. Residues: CASSQDVAAPGVFGAKNIQYF.

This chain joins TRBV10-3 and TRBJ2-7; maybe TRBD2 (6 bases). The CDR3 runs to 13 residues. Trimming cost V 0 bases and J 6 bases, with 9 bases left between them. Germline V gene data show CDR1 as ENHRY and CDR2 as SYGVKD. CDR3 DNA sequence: TGTGCCATCAGTGAGTCGACTAGAGGCGAGCAGTACTTC. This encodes CAISESTRGEQYF.